Shown below are 31 T cell receptor beta chains from a single sample sequenced in a study of cytomegalovirus exposure and HLA in healthy donors. PCR involved 60 Vbeta and 13 Jbeta primers. The data were produced by immunoSEQ multiplex PCR, yet TCRdb's version contains in-frame clones alone and is incomplete. The sample includes about 110,000 clones, roughly 80% of them seen just once. The sample consisted of PBMCs. These receptors all stem from a man aged 25-40 years in good health and CMV-seropositive.

The chain uses TRBV5-1 and TRBJ1-4; TRBD1 matches 7 bases. V dropped 4 bases and J dropped 4; count of bases not matched to a gene: 7. The CDR3 spans 15 residues. Germline CDR1 reads SGHRS; CDR2 reads YFSETQ. The CDR3 region is CASSMGQSFNEKLFF. CDR3 in DNA: TGCGCCAGCAGCATGGGACAGTCCTTTAATGAAAAACTGTTTTTT.

In DNA, the CDR3 is TGTGCCAGCAGTGGACAGGGACATTCACCCCTCCACTTT. Protein sequence: CASSGQGHSPLHF. The chain employs TRBV2 and TRBJ1-6, with TRBD1 matching over 7 bases. With 4 bases clipped from V and 8 bases from J, the junction kept 2 bases outside the gene matches. Germline V lookup: CDR1 SNHLY, CDR2 FYNNEI. CDR3 length: 13 residues.

V and J are TRBV14 and TRBJ2-7; weak D call: TRBD2 (5 bases). This CDR3 is built from 13 residues. Trimming stripped 4 bases from V and 3 bases from J, with 10 bases between. The V gene's germline CDR1 is SGHDN and CDR2 FVKESK. CDR3 sequence reads: CASSRRDLYEQYF. In DNA, the CDR3 is TGTGCCAGCAGCCGCCGGGATCTCTACGAGCAGTACTTC.

Regarding this clone: At one of its ends the junction is not consistent with the germline gene, which may arise from a read error. Other DNA sequences in the sample encode the same CDR3. The chain couples TRBV10-3 to TRBJ1-2; D is perhaps TRBD1 (6 bases). The CDR3 consists of 16 residues. The germline V gene has CDR1 ENHRY and CDR2 SYGVKD. The CDR3 loop is CAIRPTQGSTNYGYTF. The CDR3 DNA reads TGTGCCATCAGACCCACTCAGGGGTCTACTAACTACGGCTACACCTTC.

In this sample, this clone turned up a few times. The rearrangement joins TRBV10-1 to TRBJ1-1, with D unresolved. CDR3 size: 12 residues. Germline values: CDR1 WNHNN, CDR2 SYGVQD (reference sequence). V was clipped by 3 bases and J by 1 base, with 3 bases between them. In DNA, the CDR3 is TGCGCCAGCAGTGACAGGAACACTGAAGCTTTCTTT. Its protein product is CASSDRNTEAFF.

This sequence joins TRBV7-2 and TRBJ1-1; D gene ambiguous. Germline CDR1 and CDR2: SGHTA and FQGNSA. The V end was cut by 1 base, the J end by 4 bases, with 13 bases between. The CDR3 is 15 residues long. CDR3 residues: CASSLGDSLGTEAFF. CDR3 bases: TGTGCCAGCAGCTTAGGAGACTCCCTTGGCACTGAAGCTTTCTTT. Based on the CDR3 plus reference TRBV7-2 and TRBJ1-1, the full variable domain is GAGVSQSPSNKVTEKGKDVELRCDPISGHTALYWYRQSLGQGLEFLIYFQGNSAPDKSGLPSDRFSAERTGGSVSTLTIQRTQQEDSAVYLCASSLGDSLGTEAFFGQGTRLTVV.

The chain has TRBV4-1 and TRBJ2-3; 12 nucleotides agree with TRBD1. With 4 bases clipped from V and 1 base from J, the junction kept 3 bases outside the gene matches. CDR1 and CDR2 from the germline V gene are MGHRA and YSYEKL. The length of the CDR3 is 16 residues. The CDR3 region is CASSRGQGARTDTQYF. In DNA, the CDR3 is TGCGCCAGCAGCCGGGGACAGGGGGCTCGCACAGATACGCAGTATTTT.

This clone has more than one count but fewer than ten. The V call is TRBV4-3, the J call TRBJ2-7; D is uncertain. The CDR3 extends over 13 amino acids. The germline CDR1 and CDR2 sequences are LGHNA and YSLEER. Trimming took off 0 bases at V and 5 bases at J, with 8 bases between the two ends. The DNA of the CDR3 is TGCGCCAGCAGCCAAGATGTGGGCCACGAGCAGTACTTC. It is translated as CASSQDVGHEQYF.

In the case of this clone: At one boundary the junction diverges from the germline segment, which might be a read error. This sequence joins TRBV7-9 and TRBJ1-6, with TRBD1 matching over 8 bases. The length of the CDR3 is 13 residues. The V gene's germline CDR1 is SEHNR and CDR2 FQNEAQ (reference sequence). The CDR3 bases are TGTTCCAGCAGCGCCGGGACAGGCTCACCCCTCCACTTT. This sequence encodes CSSSAGTGSPLHF. The full variable domain, completed using reference TRBV7-9 and TRBJ1-6, is DTGVSQNPRHKITKRGQNVTFRCDPISEHNRLYWYRQTLGQGPEFLTYFQNEAQLEKSRLLSDRFSAERPKGSFSTLEIQRTEQGDSAMYLCSSSAGTGSPLHFGNGTRLTVT.

The chain uses TRBV5-1 and TRBJ2-1, with TRBD2 matching 13 bases. The trim removed 2 bases at V and 8 bases at J, leaving 1 base unmatched. Per the germline V gene, CDR1 is SGHRS and CDR2 is YFSETQ. The CDR3 runs to 14 residues. CDR3 in DNA: TGCGCCAGCAGCTTAGGGACTAGCGGGGATGAGCAGTTCTTC. The encoded protein is CASSLGTSGDEQFF.

The rearrangement uses TRBV27 and TRBJ2-3, with D possibly being TRBD2 (5 bases). Deletions cut 8 bases from V and 8 bases from J, with 20 bases between. CDR1 and CDR2 (germline): MNHEY, SMNVEV (reference sequence). The CDR3 sequence is 14 residues long. The CDR3 loop reads CASARTPVPGTQYF. In nucleotides, the CDR3 is TGTGCCAGCGCCCGGACTCCTGTTCCAGGTACGCAGTATTTT.

The V call is TRBV30, the J call TRBJ2-7; 9 bases line up with TRBD1. The CDR3 totals 15 residues. J was trimmed by 4 bases and V by 1 base; bases with no gene match: 8. The V gene's germline CDR1 is GTSNPN and CDR2 SVGIG (reference sequence). The CDR3: CAWSGSGTGPYEQYF. The CDR3 DNA follows: TGTGCCTGGAGTGGCTCCGGGACAGGGCCGTACGAGCAGTACTTC.

The sample holds one count of this clone. V usage is TRBV19 and J usage is TRBJ1-1; 8 bases fit TRBD1. After removal of 6 bases from V and 3 bases from J, the junction contained 9 bases not matched to a gene. The CDR3 sequence is 15 residues long. The germline gives CDR1 LNHDA, CDR2 SQIVND (reference sequence). The CDR3 bases are TGTGCCAGTAGCCCCATGGGGACAGGACACACTGAAGCTTTCTTT. It codes for CASSPMGTGHTEAFF. Filled out from reference TRBV19 and TRBJ1-1, the complete variable domain reads DGGITQSPKYLFRKEGQNVTLSCEQNLNHDAMYWYRQDPGQGLRLIYYSQIVNDFQKGDIAEGYSVSREKKESFPLTVTSAQKNPTAFYLCASSPMGTGHTEAFFGQGTRLTVV.

CDR3 region: CASSLDSLNTGELFF. In DNA form, the CDR3 reads TGTGCCAGCAGCTTAGACAGTTTGAACACCGGGGAGCTGTTTTTT. The J gene is TRBJ2-2, the V gene TRBV7-9; D is undetermined. The germline V gene encodes CDR1 SEHNR and CDR2 FQNEAQ (reference sequence). The CDR3 runs 15 residues. V lost 1 base and J 1 base, leaving 7 bases between the germline ends. The whole variable domain, remainder taken from reference TRBV7-9 and TRBJ2-2, is DTGVSQNPRHKITKRGQNVTFRCDPISEHNRLYWYRQTLGQGPEFLTYFQNEAQLEKSRLLSDRFSAERPKGSFSTLEIQRTEQGDSAMYLCASSLDSLNTGELFFGEGSRLTVL.

The rearrangement links TRBV19 to TRBJ2-2; the D is unclear. Germline lookup yields CDR1 LNHDA and CDR2 SQIVND (reference sequence). V was pared by 4 bases and J by 5 bases, with 26 bases between. The CDR3 extends over 19 amino acids. This CDR3 is CASSTSFLGTTIGTGELFF. The DNA for the CDR3 is TGTGCCAGTAGTACCTCCTTCCTCGGAACCACCATCGGGACCGGGGAGCTGTTTTTT.

Notes on this clone: At one of its ends the junction is not consistent with the germline gene, which may arise from a read error. Other DNA variants within this sample encode the same CDR3. The chain has TRBV19 and TRBJ2-7, with 10 bases fitting TRBD1. In germline, CDR1 is LNHDA, CDR2 SQIVND (reference sequence). The CDR3 has 16 residues. The CDR3 DNA reads TGCGCCAGTAGTCCAAGGGGGACAGGGGCTCCCTACGAGCAGTACTTC. Residues: CASSPRGTGAPYEQYF.

This clone was found a few times. The chain uses TRBV9 and TRBJ2-5, with 9 bases fitting TRBD1. CDR1 and CDR2 from the germline V gene are SGDLS and YYNGEE. With V trimmed by 5 bases and J by 5 bases, 10 bases remained unmatched. The CDR3 sequence is 15 residues long. The CDR3 protein is CASSETGTGIETQYF. DNA of the CDR3: TGTGCCAGCAGTGAGACCGGGACAGGGATCGAGACCCAGTACTTC.

The V gene is TRBV6-5, the J gene TRBJ2-5, with 9 nucleotides matching TRBD1. The DNA end is more similar to TRBJ2-7, so the J call may be wrong. Per germline, CDR1 MNHEY and CDR2 SVGAGI. The CDR3 spans 15 residues. The CDR3 region has the DNA TGTGCCAGCAGCATACAAAACAGGGGGCAGTTCGAGCAGTACTTC. Encoded protein: CASSIQNRGQFEQYF.

The chain joins TRBV12-5 to TRBJ2-5; no definite D call. The CDR3 extends over 12 amino acids. Germline CDR1 is LGHNT and CDR2 is FRNRAP. V was pared by 2 bases and J by 2 bases, with 3 bases between. CDR3 sequence: CASGLQQETQYF. The CDR3 nucleotides read TGTGCTAGTGGTTTGCAACAAGAGACCCAGTACTTC.

V is TRBV5-5 and J is TRBJ2-5; TRBD1 aligns across 7 bases. This CDR3 contains 15 residues. V lost 1 base to trimming and J lost 2 bases; unmatched junction nucleotides: 5. The germline V gene has CDR1 SGHKS and CDR2 YYEKEE (reference sequence). The CDR3 DNA follows: TGTGCCAGCAGCTTGTATCCGGGACAGCAAGAGACCCAGTACTTC. Its translation is CASSLYPGQQETQYF.

The chain has TRBV2 and TRBJ1-1; 7 bases fit TRBD1. The germline V gene encodes CDR1 SNHLY and CDR2 FYNNEI. V trimming: 8 bases; J trimming: 5 bases; junction bases outside the gene matches: 8. This CDR3 contains 13 residues. The CDR3 DNA reads as TGTGCCAGCGCTCAGGGGGAAGAGACTGAAGCTTTCTTT. This sequence encodes CASAQGEETEAFF.

The chain joins TRBV30 to TRBJ1-1; D might be TRBD1 (5 bases). Looked up from germline, CDR1 is GTSNPN and CDR2 is SVGIG (reference sequence). Trimming stripped 0 bases from V and 6 bases from J, with 20 bases between. This CDR3 has 16 amino acids. CDR3 in DNA: TGTGCCTGGAGTGTTTTCCCGAAGACAGCCAAGGCTGAAGCTTTCTTT. It yields the protein CAWSVFPKTAKAEAFF.

V is TRBV10-2 and J is TRBJ1-4; 9 bases line up with TRBD1. The J segment lost 6 bases and the V segment lost 2 bases, leaving 7 bases of the junction unmatched. Germline V gene data show CDR1 as WSHSY and CDR2 as SAAADI. The CDR3 runs 16 residues. Here the CDR3 DNA reads TGCGCCAGCAGTGAGGGGTATGGGACAGGGTATGAAAAACTGTTTTTT. As protein: CASSEGYGTGYEKLFF.

The chain couples TRBV28 to TRBJ2-5; 9 nucleotides line up with TRBD1. With V trimmed by 6 bases and J by 11 bases, 22 bases remained unmatched. The CDR3 length is 17 residues. CDR1 and CDR2 (germline): MDHEN, SYDVKM. CDR3 residues: CASRLRGTGSWIREQYF. The CDR3 nucleotides are TGTGCCAGCAGACTAAGAGGGACAGGGAGTTGGATACGGGAGCAGTACTTC.

The gene calls are TRBV10-1 and TRBJ1-1; TRBD1 matches 8 bases. There are 13 residues in the CDR3. V gave up 6 bases and J gave up 2 bases; unmatched junction bases: 2. Germline V CDR1 and CDR2: WNHNN, SYGVQD (reference sequence). CDR3 amino acids: CASRAGGNTEAFF. CDR3 DNA sequence: TGCGCCAGCAGAGCAGGGGGCAACACTGAAGCTTTCTTT.

The V and J genes are TRBV19 and TRBJ1-2, with D possibly being TRBD1 (6 bases). The CDR3 spans 13 residues. The V end lost 3 bases, the J end lost 7 bases, and 12 bases lay between the germline ends. From germline, CDR1 is LNHDA and CDR2 SQIVND (reference sequence). The CDR3 DNA reads TGTGCCAGTAGTATCACAGGGTACTCTGGCTACACCTTC. Encoded protein: CASSITGYSGYTF.

The sample holds one count of this clone. The chain recombines TRBV6-6 with TRBJ2-7; D is perhaps TRBD1 (6 bases). The V end was cut by 2 bases, the J end by 0 bases, with 14 bases between. This CDR3 contains 16 residues. Germline CDR1 is MNHNY and CDR2 is SVGAGI (reference sequence). CDR3: CASSYHDRGHSYEQYF. DNA for the CDR3: TGTGCCAGCAGTTACCATGACCGGGGACACTCCTACGAGCAGTACTTC.

This clone was counted a few times. The chain has TRBV19 and TRBJ1-1; perhaps TRBD1 as D (5 bases). V was clipped by 4 bases and J by 2 bases, with 8 bases between them. This CDR3 has 13 residues. Germline-derived CDR1 and CDR2 are LNHDA and SQIVND (reference sequence). In DNA form, the CDR3 reads TGTGCCAGTAGTAGCCAGGGTAACACTGAAGCTTTCTTT. Protein product: CASSSQGNTEAFF.

V usage is TRBV6-1 and J usage is TRBJ1-1; TRBD1 aligns across 9 bases. Germline V gene lookup returns CDR1 MNHNS and CDR2 SASEGT. V shed 2 bases and J 0 bases; nucleotides not matched to a gene: 7. The CDR3 has 17 residues. CDR3 sequence: CASSEITGGDVNTEAFF. CDR3 nucleotide sequence: TGTGCCAGCAGTGAAATTACAGGGGGCGACGTGAACACTGAAGCTTTCTTT.

The V call is TRBV19, the J call TRBJ2-6, with TRBD2 identical over 9 bases. Germline lookup yields CDR1 LNHDA and CDR2 SQIVND (reference sequence). The length of the CDR3 is 17 residues. V was clipped by 3 bases and J by 0 bases; unmatched bases: 3. CDR3 coding DNA: TGTGCCAGTAGTATCAGCGGGGGGTTCTCTGGGGCCAACGTCCTGACTTTC. Residues: CASSISGGFSGANVLTF.

The CDR3 spells CASSTGTGGTIQYF. In DNA form, the CDR3 reads TGTGCCAGCAGCACCGGGACAGGGGGCACCATTCAGTACTTC. The chain has TRBV6-1 and TRBJ2-4; 12 bases agree with TRBD1. Germline lookup yields CDR1 MNHNS and CDR2 SASEGT. CDR3 size: 14 residues. V trimming: 6 bases; J trimming: 9 bases; junction bases outside the gene matches: 6.